This record concerns one T cell receptor beta chain sequence. Its target is not known. PCR amplification relied on 60 Vbeta primers (plus 13 Jbeta primers). TCRdb keeps only in-frame clones here, not all; method: immunoSEQ multiplex PCR. Its clone listing holds 150,000 or so clones. This record comes from a study of cytomegalovirus exposure and HLA in healthy donors. Overall study context: From donors who were HLA-typed, an early data release held about 85 million unique TCRs. Findings and limits, study-wide: Earlier findings revealed that most TCR beta V segments proved productive either about 87% or about 30% of the time. The authors listed 164 TCR beta chains as cytomegalovirus-associated.

Donors had nominal health at sampling but likely had unrecorded immune exposures. With 1 base clipped from V and 5 bases from J, the junction kept 5 bases outside the gene matches. The CDR3 covers 16 residues. Looked up from germline, CDR1 is MGHRA and CDR2 is YSYEKL. The receptor was derived from a man aged 25 to 45 in good health and CMV-seronegative. The sequencing input was PBMCs. V gene TRBV4-1 combines with J gene TRBJ2-3; 11 nucleotides match TRBD1. This CDR3 is CASSQGTGGIVDTQYF. For the CDR3, the DNA is TGCGCCAGCAGCCAAGGGACAGGGGGCATCGTAGATACGCAGTATTTT.